This record looks at one T cell receptor beta chain sequence and its context. Method: immunoSEQ multiplex PCR; TCRdb's copy keeps in-frame clones and lacks some. The sample shows over 150,000 clones, 85% to 95% of them seen only once. The data were obtained in a study of control samples from healthy donors and cancer patients. Source material: blood. This receptor was taken from a man aged 35 to 55 in good health.

The CDR3 region has the DNA TGTGCCAGTAGTATTTCGGCTAGCGGGGGGGCCACAGATACGCAGTATTTT. Translated: CASSISASGGATDTQYF. The chain employs TRBV19 and TRBJ2-3; the match to TRBD2 covers 12 bases. J lost 2 bases, V lost 3 bases, and 6 bases had no gene match. Germline loops: CDR1 LNHDA, CDR2 SQIVND (reference sequence). The CDR3 loop spans 17 amino acids.